This T cell receptor beta chain is drawn from a study of CD8+CD57+ T cells in acquired aplastic anemia listed by TCRdb under 2018. About the study as a whole: A mean of roughly 3.2 ug of DNA, ranging from roughly 0.2 to 27.4 ug, was extracted from sorted CD4+ and CD8+ cells. A CD8+CD57+ expansion meant a frequency higher than the mean frequency seen in healthy subjects. Broader findings and caveats from the paper: About 30 CD8+ CDR3 sequences were found in both patients and controls but appeared to be highly expressed in patients and within the immunodominant clones of the patients. Between patients and healthy controls, no significant difference in CD8+ Simpson's diversity was found (P=0.060).

Genomic DNA was used as template for profiling of TCR beta VDJ combinations and CDR3 sequences. An Illumina HiSeq 2000 was used for TCR repertoire sequencing. The original methods were these. TRBV/TRBJ rearrangement plots, CDR3 size and DJ length profiles, and Simpson's diversity index were used to assess repertoires. The most abundant DNA sequence in the deep sequencing data was defined as the immunodominant clone. CDR3 amino acid sequences were checked for sharing across subjects and were also compared against the VDJdb database and published repertoires. TCRdb reprocessed the public reads (quality trimming at Q25 with fastp, clone calling with MiXCR) and kept in-frame beta chains. Rows are unified per CDR3 protein, each entry keeping the most common DNA and genes. The V and J calls and clone size come from TCRdb's table, not from the authors' own analysis. The sample data list 100,000 to 150,000 distinct CDR3 sequences, and under 60% of these were observed just once. The ten most abundant clones make up roughly 29% of the sample.

In the case of this clonotype: No cognate antigen has been identified for it. Qualities for individual bases were not recorded, and no much larger clone is one base off.

Patients chosen for sequencing had shown expansion of CD8+CD57+ cells by flow cytometry. Every patient had a diagnosis of severe acquired aplastic anemia based on International Study of Aplastic Anemia and Agranulocytosis and Camitta criteria. Patients had received no therapy at the time of blood sampling. The study deep-sequenced TCR repertoires of sorted CD4+ and CD8+ blood T cells from severe aplastic anemia patients and healthy subjects. In the USA, patient enrollment took place under clinicaltrials.gov protocols 00001620, 01623167, 00001397, 00071045, 00081523 and 00961064. Ficoll-Paque density gradient centrifugation was used to isolate peripheral blood mononuclear cells. Before DNA extraction, CD4+ and CD8+ T cells were sorted by FACS or by magnetic beads. The germline V gene sets CDR1 to KGHDR and CDR2 to SFDVKD. Spanning cysteine to phenylalanine, the CDR3 consists of 14 amino acids. Only CDR3 DNA is held: 42 bases, read in frame from base 1. Deletion took 5 bases off V and 4 bases off J, with a span of 10 bases between the germline ends.

The rearrangement combines TRBV24-1 with TRBJ2-2; no D segment can be confidently identified. This receptor was identified in a human donor with aplastic anemia. Sequencing was done on a sample of sorted CD4+, CD8+, or CD8+CD57+ T cells (not recorded which) from PBMCs. The CDR3 region has the sequence CATSALQSTGELFF. At the DNA level, the sequence is TGTGCCACCAGTGCCCTGCAGAGCACCGGGGAGCTGTTTTTT.